This T cell receptor beta chain was sequenced in a study of shared clonotypes between healthy human individuals. Study-wide context: Donor ages ranged 18 to 49 years: a couple of women, a few men.

Looked up from germline, CDR1 is SGHDT and CDR2 is YYEEEE. The CDR3 consists of 14 residues. With 2 bases removed from V and 2 bases from J, the gap between germline ends came to 9 bases. Each unsorted PBMC replicate got 300 ng genomic DNA, 25,000 to 30,000 genomes. Sequencing on ten immunoSEQ deep assay plates was performed for unsorted PBMC DNA. Using immunoSEQ multiplex PCR, the repertoire was profiled, and TCRdb retains in-frame clones only, with some absent. Of about 490,000 clones in the sample, around four fifths are singletons; the top ten hold about 11%. Input material: PBMCs. This clonotype was obtained from a woman aged 40 to 50 in good health. Some clones in this sample may be carry-over from other donors' samples. The chain carries TRBV5-6 and TRBJ2-3; no firm D call. The DNA for the CDR3 is TGTGCCAGCAGCTTTTGGCACCTCACAGATACGCAGTATTTT. Translated, it gives CASSFWHLTDTQYF.